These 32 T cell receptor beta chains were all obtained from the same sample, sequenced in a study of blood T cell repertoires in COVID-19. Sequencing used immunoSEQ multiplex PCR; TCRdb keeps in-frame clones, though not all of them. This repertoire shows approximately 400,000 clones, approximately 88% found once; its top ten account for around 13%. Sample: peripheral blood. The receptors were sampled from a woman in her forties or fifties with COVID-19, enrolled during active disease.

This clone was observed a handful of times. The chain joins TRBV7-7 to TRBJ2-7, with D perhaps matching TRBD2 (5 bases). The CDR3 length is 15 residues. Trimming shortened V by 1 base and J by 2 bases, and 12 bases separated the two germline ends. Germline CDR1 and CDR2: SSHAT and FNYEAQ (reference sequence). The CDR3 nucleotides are TGTGCCAGCAGCTTAGGGACGGGAACTACCTACGAGCAGTACTTC. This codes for CASSLGTGTTYEQYF. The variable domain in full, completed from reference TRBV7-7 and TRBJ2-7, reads GAGVSQSPRYKVTKRGQDVTLRCDPISSHATLYWYQQALGQGPEFLTYFNYEAQPDKSGLPSDRFSAERPEGSISTLTIQRTEQRDSAMYRCASSLGTGTTYEQYFGPGTRLTVT.

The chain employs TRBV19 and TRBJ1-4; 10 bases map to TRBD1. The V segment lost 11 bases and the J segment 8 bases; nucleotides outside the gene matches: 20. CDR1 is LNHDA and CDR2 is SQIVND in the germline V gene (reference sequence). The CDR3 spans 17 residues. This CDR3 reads CASRRGQGPPEEEKLFF. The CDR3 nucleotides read TGTGCCTCGAGGAGGGGACAGGGGCCACCCGAGGAGGAAAAACTGTTTTTT.

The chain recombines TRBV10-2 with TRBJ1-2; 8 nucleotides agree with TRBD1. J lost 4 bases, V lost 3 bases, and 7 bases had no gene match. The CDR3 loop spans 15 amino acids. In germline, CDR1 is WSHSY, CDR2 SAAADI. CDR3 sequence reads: CASSDGQGKGYGYTF. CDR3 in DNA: TGCGCCAGCAGTGACGGACAGGGAAAGGGCTATGGCTACACCTTC.

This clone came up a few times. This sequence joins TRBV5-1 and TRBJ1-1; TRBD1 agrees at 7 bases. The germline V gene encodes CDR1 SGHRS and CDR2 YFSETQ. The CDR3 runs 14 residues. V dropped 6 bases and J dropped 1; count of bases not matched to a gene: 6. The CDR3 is CASTRDSANTEAFF. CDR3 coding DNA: TGCGCCAGCACCCGGGACAGTGCGAACACTGAAGCTTTCTTT.

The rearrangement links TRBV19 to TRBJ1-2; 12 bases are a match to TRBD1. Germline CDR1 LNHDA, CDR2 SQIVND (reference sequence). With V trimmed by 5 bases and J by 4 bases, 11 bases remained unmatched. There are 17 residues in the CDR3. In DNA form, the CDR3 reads TGTGCCAGTAGTCCAGTCCATGGGACAGGGGGCGGCTATGGCTACACCTTC. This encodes CASSPVHGTGGGYGYTF.

For the CDR3, the DNA is TGTGCCAGCAGCAGTGACAGGGGGGCCTACAATGAGCAGTTCTTC. This sequence encodes CASSSDRGAYNEQFF. The chain couples TRBV7-2 to TRBJ2-1, with 9 positions matching TRBD1. CDR3 length equals 15 residues. Germline lookup yields CDR1 SGHTA and CDR2 FQGNSA. With V trimmed by 5 bases and J by 2 bases, 4 bases remained unmatched.

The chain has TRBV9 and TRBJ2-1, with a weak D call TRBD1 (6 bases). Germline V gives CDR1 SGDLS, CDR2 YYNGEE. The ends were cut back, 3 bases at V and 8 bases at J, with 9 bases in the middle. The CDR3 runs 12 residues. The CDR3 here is CASSGGGDEQFF. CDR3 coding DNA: TGTGCCAGCAGCGGTGGGGGCGATGAGCAGTTCTTC.

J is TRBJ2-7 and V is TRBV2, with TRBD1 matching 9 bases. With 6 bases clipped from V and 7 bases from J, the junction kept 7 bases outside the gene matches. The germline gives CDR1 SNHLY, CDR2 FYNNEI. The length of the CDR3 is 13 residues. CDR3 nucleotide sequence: TGTGCCAGCAGAAGGGACAGGGATGGTGAGCAGTACTTC. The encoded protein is CASRRDRDGEQYF.

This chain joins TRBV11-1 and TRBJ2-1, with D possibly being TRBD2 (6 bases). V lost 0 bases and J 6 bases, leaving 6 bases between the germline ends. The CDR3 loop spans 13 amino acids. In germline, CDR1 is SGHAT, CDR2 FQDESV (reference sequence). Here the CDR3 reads CASSLAAGNEQFF. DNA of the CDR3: TGTGCCAGCAGCTTAGCAGCGGGCAATGAGCAGTTCTTC.

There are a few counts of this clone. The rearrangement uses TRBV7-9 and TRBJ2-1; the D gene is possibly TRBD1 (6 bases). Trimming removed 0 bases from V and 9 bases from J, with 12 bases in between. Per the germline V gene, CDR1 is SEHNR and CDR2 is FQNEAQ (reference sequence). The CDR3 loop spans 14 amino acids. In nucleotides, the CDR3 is TGTGCCAGCAGCTTAGCGGGGGCCTACGCTGAGCAGTTCTTC. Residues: CASSLAGAYAEQFF.

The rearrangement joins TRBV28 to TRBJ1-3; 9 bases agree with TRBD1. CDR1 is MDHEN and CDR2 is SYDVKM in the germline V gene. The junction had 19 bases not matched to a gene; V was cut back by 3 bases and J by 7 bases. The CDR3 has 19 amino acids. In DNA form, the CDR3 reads TGTGCCAGCAGTTTCTTGGACAGGGGCCAGGGGCCCGACTCTAACACCATATATTTT. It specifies CASSFLDRGQGPDSNTIYF.

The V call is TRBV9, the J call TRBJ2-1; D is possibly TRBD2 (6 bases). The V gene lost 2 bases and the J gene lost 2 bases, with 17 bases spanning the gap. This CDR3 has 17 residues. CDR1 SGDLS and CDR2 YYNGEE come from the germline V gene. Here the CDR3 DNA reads TGTGCCAGCAGCGTTGGACCCCCGGGCGGGACCTACAATGAGCAGTTCTTC. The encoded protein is CASSVGPPGGTYNEQFF.

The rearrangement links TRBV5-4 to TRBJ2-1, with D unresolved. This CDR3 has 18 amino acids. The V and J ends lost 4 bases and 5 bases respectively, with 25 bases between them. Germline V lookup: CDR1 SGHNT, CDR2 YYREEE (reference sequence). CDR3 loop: CASSGFYAEGEPHNEQFF. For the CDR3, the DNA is TGTGCCAGCAGCGGCTTCTACGCGGAAGGAGAACCTCACAATGAGCAGTTCTTC. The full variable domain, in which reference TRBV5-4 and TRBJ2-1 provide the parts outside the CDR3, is ETGVTQSPTHLIKTRGQQVTLRCSSQSGHNTVSWYQQALGQGPQFIFQYYREEENGRGNFPPRFSGLQFPNYSSELNVNALELDDSALYLCASSGFYAEGEPHNEQFFGPGTRLTVL.

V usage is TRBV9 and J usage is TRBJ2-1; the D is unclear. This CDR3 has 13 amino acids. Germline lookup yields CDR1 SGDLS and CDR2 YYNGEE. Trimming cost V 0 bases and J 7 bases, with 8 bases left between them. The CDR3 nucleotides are TGTGCCAGCAGCGTAGGAGGCATAAATGAGCAGTTCTTC. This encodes CASSVGGINEQFF.

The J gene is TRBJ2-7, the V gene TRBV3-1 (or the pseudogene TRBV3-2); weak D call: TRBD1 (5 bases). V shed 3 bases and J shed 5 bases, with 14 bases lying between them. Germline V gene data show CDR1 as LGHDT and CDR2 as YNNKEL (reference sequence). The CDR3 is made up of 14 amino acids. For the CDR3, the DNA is TGTGCCAGCAGCCACGAGGCGGACAAGAACGAGCAGTACTTC. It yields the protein CASSHEADKNEQYF.

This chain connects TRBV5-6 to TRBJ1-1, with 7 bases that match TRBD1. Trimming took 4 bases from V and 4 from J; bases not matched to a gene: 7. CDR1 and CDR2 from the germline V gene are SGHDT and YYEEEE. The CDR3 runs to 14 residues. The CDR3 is CASSRRGHSTEAFF. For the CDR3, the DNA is TGTGCCAGCAGCCGAAGGGGGCATAGCACTGAAGCTTTCTTT.

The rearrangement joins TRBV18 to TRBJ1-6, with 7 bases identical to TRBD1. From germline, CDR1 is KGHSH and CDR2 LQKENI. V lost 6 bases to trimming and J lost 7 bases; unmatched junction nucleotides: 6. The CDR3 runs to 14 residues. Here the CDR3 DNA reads TGTGCCAGCTCCCGCGACAGGGCCAATTCACCCCTCCACTTT. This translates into CASSRDRANSPLHF.

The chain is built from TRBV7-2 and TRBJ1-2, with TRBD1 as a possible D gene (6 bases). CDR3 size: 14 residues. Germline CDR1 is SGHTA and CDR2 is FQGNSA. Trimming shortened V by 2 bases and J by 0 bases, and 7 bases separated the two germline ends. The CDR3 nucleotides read TGTGCCAGCAGCTTACAGGGGTCTAACTATGGCTACACCTTC. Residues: CASSLQGSNYGYTF.

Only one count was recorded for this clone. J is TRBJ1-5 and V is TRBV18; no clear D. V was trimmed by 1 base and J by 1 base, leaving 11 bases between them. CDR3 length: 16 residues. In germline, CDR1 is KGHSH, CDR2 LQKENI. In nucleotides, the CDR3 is TGTGCCAGCTCACCACGACGGGGATTCAGCAATCAGCCCCAGCATTTT. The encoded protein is CASSPRRGFSNQPQHF.

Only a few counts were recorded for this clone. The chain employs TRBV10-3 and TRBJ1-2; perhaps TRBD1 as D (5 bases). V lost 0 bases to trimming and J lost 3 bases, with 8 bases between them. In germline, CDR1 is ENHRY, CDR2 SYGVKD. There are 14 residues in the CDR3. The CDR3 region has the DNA TGTGCCATCAGTGAGTCGGGGGGATACTATGGCTACACCTTC. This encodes CAISESGGYYGYTF.

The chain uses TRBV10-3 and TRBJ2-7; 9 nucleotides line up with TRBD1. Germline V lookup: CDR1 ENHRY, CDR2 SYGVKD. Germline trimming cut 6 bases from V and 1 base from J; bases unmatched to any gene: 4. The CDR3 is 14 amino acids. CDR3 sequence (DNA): TGTGCCATCAGCCCGGGACAGGGTTCCTACGAGCAGTACTTC. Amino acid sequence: CAISPGQGSYEQYF.

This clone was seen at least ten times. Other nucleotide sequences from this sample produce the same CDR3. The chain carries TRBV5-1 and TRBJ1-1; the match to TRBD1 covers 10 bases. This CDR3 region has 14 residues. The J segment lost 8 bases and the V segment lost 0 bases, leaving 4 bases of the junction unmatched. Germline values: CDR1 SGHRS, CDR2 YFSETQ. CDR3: CASSLALGQGEAFF. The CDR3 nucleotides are TGCGCCAGCAGCTTGGCCCTGGGACAGGGGGAAGCTTTCTTT.

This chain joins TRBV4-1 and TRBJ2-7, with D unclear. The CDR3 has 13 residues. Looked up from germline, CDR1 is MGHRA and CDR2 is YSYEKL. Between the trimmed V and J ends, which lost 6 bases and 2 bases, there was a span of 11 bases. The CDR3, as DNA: TGCGCCAGCAGTCCCTCCGTCGCCTACGAGCAGTACTTC. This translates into CASSPSVAYEQYF.

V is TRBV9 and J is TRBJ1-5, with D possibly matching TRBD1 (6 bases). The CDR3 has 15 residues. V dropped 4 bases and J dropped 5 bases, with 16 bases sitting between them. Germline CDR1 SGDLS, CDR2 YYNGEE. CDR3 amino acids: CASSRGTLRDQPQHF. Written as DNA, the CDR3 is TGTGCCAGCAGCAGGGGGACACTTAGGGATCAGCCCCAGCATTTT.

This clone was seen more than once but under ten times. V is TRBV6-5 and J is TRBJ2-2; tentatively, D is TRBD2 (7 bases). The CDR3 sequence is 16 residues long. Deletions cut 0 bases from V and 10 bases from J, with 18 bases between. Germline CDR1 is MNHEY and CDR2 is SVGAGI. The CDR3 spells CASSYSSRGPYVELFF. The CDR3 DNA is TGTGCCAGCAGTTACTCGTCGCGGGGGCCTTATGTGGAGCTGTTTTTT.

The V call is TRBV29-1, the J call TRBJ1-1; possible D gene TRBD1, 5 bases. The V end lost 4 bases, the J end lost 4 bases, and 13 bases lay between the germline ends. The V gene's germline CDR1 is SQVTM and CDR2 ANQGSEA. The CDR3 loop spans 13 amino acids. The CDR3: CSVARDMGTEAFF. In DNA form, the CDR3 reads TGCAGCGTTGCCAGGGATATGGGCACTGAAGCTTTCTTT.

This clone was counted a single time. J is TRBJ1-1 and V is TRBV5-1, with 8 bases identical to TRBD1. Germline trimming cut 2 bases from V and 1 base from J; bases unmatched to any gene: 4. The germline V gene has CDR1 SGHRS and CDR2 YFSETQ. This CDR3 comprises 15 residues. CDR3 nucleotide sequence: TGCGCCAGCAGCTTCAGGGGGCTAACGAACACTGAAGCTTTCTTT. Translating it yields CASSFRGLTNTEAFF.

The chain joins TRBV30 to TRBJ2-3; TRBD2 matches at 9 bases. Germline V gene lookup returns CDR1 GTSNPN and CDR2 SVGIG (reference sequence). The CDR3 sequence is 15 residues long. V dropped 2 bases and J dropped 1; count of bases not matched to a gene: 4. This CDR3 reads CAWSPLAGRTDTQYF. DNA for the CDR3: TGTGCCTGGAGTCCCCTAGCGGGACGCACAGATACGCAGTATTTT.

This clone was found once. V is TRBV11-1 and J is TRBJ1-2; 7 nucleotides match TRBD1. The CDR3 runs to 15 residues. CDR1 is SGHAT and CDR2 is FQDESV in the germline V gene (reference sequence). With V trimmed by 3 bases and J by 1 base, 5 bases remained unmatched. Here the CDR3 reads CASSFWTGVNYGYTF. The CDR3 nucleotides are TGTGCCAGCAGCTTTTGGACAGGAGTTAACTATGGCTACACCTTC.

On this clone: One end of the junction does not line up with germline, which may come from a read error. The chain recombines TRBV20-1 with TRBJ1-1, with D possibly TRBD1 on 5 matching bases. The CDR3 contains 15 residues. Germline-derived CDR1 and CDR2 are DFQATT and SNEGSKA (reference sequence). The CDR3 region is CSASRQGNAESEAFF. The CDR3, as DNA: TGCAGTGCTAGTAGGCAGGGAAACGCCGAATCTGAGGCTTTCTTT.

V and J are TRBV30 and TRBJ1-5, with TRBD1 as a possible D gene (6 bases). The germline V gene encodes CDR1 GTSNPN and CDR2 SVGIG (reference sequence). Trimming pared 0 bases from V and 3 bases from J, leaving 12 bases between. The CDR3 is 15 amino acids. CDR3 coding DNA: TGTGCCTGGAGTGTAAGAGGGACATCCAATCAGCCCCAGCATTTT. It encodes CAWSVRGTSNQPQHF.

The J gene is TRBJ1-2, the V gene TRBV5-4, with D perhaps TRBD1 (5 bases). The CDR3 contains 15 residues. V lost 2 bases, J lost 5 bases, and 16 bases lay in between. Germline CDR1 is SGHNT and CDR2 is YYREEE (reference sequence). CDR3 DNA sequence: TGTGCCAGCAGCTTTGGCGGAGGGGTGGAGTATGGCTACACCTTC. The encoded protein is CASSFGGGVEYGYTF.